These T cell receptor beta chains were read from a single sample in a study of monozygotic twins with inflammatory bowel disease. TCRdb re-called the 5' RACE reads and catalogs CDR3 proteins one per entry, DNA excluded. The sample is made up of about 300,000 distinct CDR3 sequences, and the top ten hold 5.5% to 6.5% of it. The specimen sequenced was blood. The origin of the receptors is a human donor with ulcerative colitis or Crohn's disease, or a healthy co-twin of an affected twin (not recorded which). The CDR3 runs from the conserved cysteine through the conserved F or W.

length	V	J	CDR3
14	TRBV7-9	TRBJ1-1	CASSFAQGLTEAFF
15	TRBV7-8	TRBJ2-5	CASSRTTAGLETQYF
15	TRBV7-2	TRBJ2-7	CASSSRPGQGTEQYF
13	TRBV7-9	TRBJ1-1	CASSHDTGGRAFF
11	TRBV28	TRBJ2-7	CATETSIEQYF
14	TRBV18	TRBJ2-7	CASSPPMPSWEQYF
13	TRBV25-1	TRBJ2-2	CASSRSSGGELFF
15	TRBV28	TRBJ1-2	CASSLSGGANYGYTF
15	TRBV27	TRBJ2-7	CASSERRATEDEQYF
14	TRBV6-6	TRBJ2-7	CASRTLGQGYEQYF
15	TRBV27	TRBJ1-3	CASSFRPAAGNTIYF
18	TRBV5-6	TRBJ2-4	CASSLVGQPNLAKNIQYF
15	TRBV12-3/TRBV12-4	TRBJ2-5	CASREGGDGQETQYF